This passage covers 10 T cell receptor beta chains from one sample sequenced in a study of control samples from healthy donors and cancer patients. Sequencing used immunoSEQ multiplex PCR; TCRdb keeps in-frame clones, though not all of them. The data hold 130,000 to 150,000 clones, with 93% observed a single time. The sequenced sample consisted of blood. The receptors were sampled from a man in his late teens or twenties in good health.

The chain employs TRBV7-9 and TRBJ1-1, with D possibly being TRBD1 (5 bases). V gave up 0 bases and J gave up 11 bases, with 7 bases separating them. The CDR3 totals 11 residues. Looked up from germline, CDR1 is SEHNR and CDR2 is FQNEAQ (reference sequence). For the CDR3, the DNA is TGTGCCAGCAGCTTAGCCAGGGAGGCTTTCTTT. Amino acid sequence: CASSLAREAFF. Full variable domain (remainder filled in from reference TRBV7-9 and TRBJ1-1): DTGVSQNPRHKITKRGQNVTFRCDPISEHNRLYWYRQTLGQGPEFLTYFQNEAQLEKSRLLSDRFSAERPKGSFSTLEIQRTEQGDSAMYLCASSLAREAFFGQGTRLTVV.

CDR3 DNA sequence: TGTGCCAGCTCACGAGAATCAGCGATGGCTGAAGCTTTCTTT. Its translation is CASSRESAMAEAFF. The chain uses TRBV18 and TRBJ1-1; D call uncertain. This CDR3 contains 14 residues. Trimming pared 4 bases from V and 6 bases from J, leaving 15 bases between. CDR1 and CDR2 (germline): KGHSH, LQKENI.

The chain couples TRBV9 to TRBJ2-3, with D possibly TRBD2 on 6 matching bases. This CDR3 spans 15 amino acids. The ends were cut back, 0 bases at V and 4 bases at J, with 12 bases in the middle. Germline V gives CDR1 SGDLS, CDR2 YYNGEE. In nucleotides, the CDR3 is TGTGCCAGCAGCGTAGCTGGGGGGTCAGCAGATACGCAGTATTTT. Protein sequence: CASSVAGGSADTQYF.

This rearrangement joins TRBV7-9 to TRBJ2-2; 11 positions agree with TRBD2. The CDR3 extends over 17 amino acids. V gave up 4 bases and J gave up 5 bases; unmatched junction bases: 9. Germline-derived CDR1 and CDR2 are SEHNR and FQNEAQ (reference sequence). The CDR3 sequence is CASSSTGLAGPTGELFF. For the CDR3, the DNA is TGTGCCAGCAGCTCGACCGGACTAGCGGGCCCAACCGGGGAGCTGTTTTTT. Full variable domain (remainder filled in from reference TRBV7-9 and TRBJ2-2): DTGVSQNPRHKITKRGQNVTFRCDPISEHNRLYWYRQTLGQGPEFLTYFQNEAQLEKSRLLSDRFSAERPKGSFSTLEIQRTEQGDSAMYLCASSSTGLAGPTGELFFGEGSRLTVL.

J is TRBJ2-2 and V is TRBV2, with TRBD1 matching 8 bases. There are 15 residues in the CDR3. From germline, CDR1 is SNHLY and CDR2 FYNNEI. J was trimmed by 6 bases and V by 4 bases; bases with no gene match: 7. Here the CDR3 reads CASSGPGGASGELFF. The DNA for the CDR3 is TGTGCCAGCAGTGGTCCAGGGGGCGCCTCCGGGGAGCTGTTTTTT.

The genes are TRBV27 and TRBJ2-7, with a weak D call TRBD2 (5 bases). V was pared by 3 bases and J by 5 bases, with 20 bases between. Germline CDR1 reads MNHEY; CDR2 reads SMNVEV (reference sequence). The CDR3 has 16 residues. CDR3 in amino acids: CASSFRTPGRVHEQYF. The CDR3 nucleotides are TGTGCCAGCAGTTTTCGGACTCCCGGCCGAGTCCACGAGCAGTACTTC.

The chain recombines TRBV9 with TRBJ2-7; TRBD1 is a possible D gene (6 bases). CDR3 length: 15 residues. Germline V gene sequence: CDR1 SGDLS, CDR2 YYNGEE. Trimming removed 3 bases at V and 6 bases at J, with 19 bases between. CDR3 sequence reads: CASSESGTPSSEQYF. The CDR3 DNA is TGTGCCAGCAGCGAATCCGGGACACCGTCGTCCGAGCAGTACTTC. Using reference TRBV9 and TRBJ2-7 for the parts outside the CDR3, the full variable domain is DSGVTQTPKHLITATGQRVTLRCSPRSGDLSVYWYQQSLDQGLQFLIQYYNGEERAKGNILERFSAQQFPDLHSELNLSSLELGDSALYFCASSESGTPSSEQYFGPGTRLTVT.

The chain is built from TRBV29-1 and TRBJ1-6; D call uncertain. V was pared by 4 bases and J by 8 bases, with 12 bases between. The germline CDR1 and CDR2 sequences are SQVTM and ANQGSEA. The CDR3 runs 13 residues. This CDR3 is CSVALQRDSPLHF. CDR3 DNA: TGCAGCGTTGCCCTCCAGCGAGATTCACCCCTCCACTTT. Supplemented by reference TRBV29-1 and TRBJ1-6, the full variable domain reads SAVISQKPSRDICQRGTSLTIQCQVDSQVTMMFWYRQQPGQSLTLIATANQGSEATYESGFVIDKFPISRPNLTFSTLTVSNMSPEDSSIYLCSVALQRDSPLHFGNGTRLTVT.

CDR3 loop: CASSPASGEQYF. CDR3 sequence (DNA): TGTGCCAGCAGTCCCGCTAGCGGGGAACAGTATTTT. The chain recombines TRBV5-6 with TRBJ2-3, with TRBD2 identical over 9 bases. The germline V gene has CDR1 SGHDT and CDR2 YYEEEE. V trimming: 5 bases; J trimming: 12 bases; junction bases outside the gene matches: 7. The length of the CDR3 is 12 residues.

This sequence joins TRBV15 and TRBJ1-3; perhaps TRBD1 as D (6 bases). V dropped 5 bases and J dropped 5 bases, with 13 bases sitting between them. CDR3 length: 14 amino acids. Germline V gene data show CDR1 as LNHNV and CDR2 as YYDKDF (reference sequence). The CDR3 loop reads CATSGTGRRNTIYF. The CDR3 nucleotides are TGTGCCACCAGCGGTACAGGGCGGAGAAACACCATATATTTT.